This T cell receptor beta chain is from a study of T-cell reconstitution after alpha-beta-depleted transplantation in children. Unique molecular identifiers tagged the TCRbeta library. One entry per CDR3 protein results from TCRdb running MiXCR on the PCR reads. The table has more than 550,000 distinct CDR3 sequences, roughly a tenth seen once; the top ten hold about 4%. This clonotype was detected once. One base away lies a much larger clone, so this may be a sequencing read error. CDR1 and CDR2 (germline): SGDLS, YYNGEE. The CDR3 loop spans 14 amino acids. With 1 base clipped from V and 0 bases from J, the junction kept 1 base outside the gene matches.

This specimen consisted of PBMCs from the stem cell graft donor, obtained from the stem cell graft. This TCR derives from a human donor who donated a stem cell graft to a child with acute myeloid leukemia. The V call is TRBV9, the J call TRBJ2-7; TRBD2 aligns across 7 bases. The chain's CDR3 is CASSVTSVSYEQYF. The CDR3 DNA reads TGTGCCAGCAGCGTAACTAGCGTCTCCTACGAGCAGTACTTC.